This TCR beta chain emerged from a study of OX40 agonist ivuxolimab in advanced cancers. Peripheral blood came from all dose cohorts at three timepoints. Between the trimmed V and J ends, which lost 1 base and 7 bases, there was a span of 3 bases. The CDR3 covers 11 residues. Per germline, CDR1 SEHNR and CDR2 FQNEAQ (reference sequence). Comments on this clone: The antigen is not known.

Overall study results and limits: At 0.1 to 3.0 mg/kg and by week 6, CD4+ and CD8+ T cells in the blood had expanded clonally. Low levels of normalized T-cell clonal expansion also appeared in some nonresponders. Averaged across samples, CD8+ T cells carried more expanded clones than CD4+ did.

Only in-frame clones appear in the TCRdb table, and some are missing; sequencing was by immunoSEQ multiplex PCR. Here the sample spans fewer than 80,000 clones, approximately 86% being singletons. This chain uses TRBV7-9 with TRBJ2-3; no clear D. Sequencing was performed on CD4+ or CD8+ T cells sorted from blood, taken in a trial of the OX40 agonist ivuxolimab. This TCR came from an adult with an advanced solid tumor such as melanoma, head and neck, liver or kidney cancer. The CDR3 is CASSLENTQYF. The CDR3 nucleotides are TGTGCCAGCAGCTTAGAAAATACGCAGTATTTT.